The present T cell receptor (beta chain) was sequenced within a study of T cells in Graves' hyperthyroidism and ophthalmopathy. The CDR3 loop spans 13 amino acids. V lost 5 bases and J lost 2, with 7 bases in between. Germline loops: CDR1 WNHNN, CDR2 SYGVQD (reference sequence). Authors of the study amplified TCR beta CDR3 regions from RNA transcripts. HTBI primers drove first-round RT-PCR of the TCR CDR3. TCRdb processed the multiplex PCR reads anew with MiXCR; each CDR3 protein has one entry. The sample shows roughly 500,000 distinct CDR3 sequences, approximately 23% of them seen only once. The clonotype was recovered from a woman aged 70 to 79 with Graves' ophthalmopathy. The chain combines TRBV10-1 with TRBJ1-3; D remains ambiguous. The source material was blood. The chain's CDR3 is CASSTAAGNTIYF. DNA for the CDR3: TGCGCCAGCAGTACGGCGGCTGGAAACACCATATATTTT.